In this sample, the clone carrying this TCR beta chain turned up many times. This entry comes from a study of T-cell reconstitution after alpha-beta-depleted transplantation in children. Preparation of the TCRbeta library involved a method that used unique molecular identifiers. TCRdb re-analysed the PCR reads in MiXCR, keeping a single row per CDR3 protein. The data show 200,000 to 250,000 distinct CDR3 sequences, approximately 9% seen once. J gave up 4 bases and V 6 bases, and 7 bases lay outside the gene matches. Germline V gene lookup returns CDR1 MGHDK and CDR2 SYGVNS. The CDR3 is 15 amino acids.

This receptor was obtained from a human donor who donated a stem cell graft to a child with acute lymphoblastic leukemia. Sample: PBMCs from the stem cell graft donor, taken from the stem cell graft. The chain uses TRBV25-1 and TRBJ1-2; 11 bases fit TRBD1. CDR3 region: CASSPPGQGAYGYTF. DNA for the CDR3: TGTGCCAGCAGCCCCCCTGGACAGGGGGCCTATGGCTACACCTTC.